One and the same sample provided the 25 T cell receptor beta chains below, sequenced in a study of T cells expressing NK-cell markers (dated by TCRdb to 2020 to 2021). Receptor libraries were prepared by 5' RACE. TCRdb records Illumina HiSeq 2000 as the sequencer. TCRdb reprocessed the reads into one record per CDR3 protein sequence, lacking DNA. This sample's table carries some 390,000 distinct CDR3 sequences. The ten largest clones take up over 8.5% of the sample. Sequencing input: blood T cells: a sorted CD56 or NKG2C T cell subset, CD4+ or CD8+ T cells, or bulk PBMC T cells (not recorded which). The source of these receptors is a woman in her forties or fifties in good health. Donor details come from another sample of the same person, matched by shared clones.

CDR3 sequence reads: CASSRTSGSITGELFF. The rearrangement joins TRBV4-1 to TRBJ2-2; TCRdb's D call, TRBD2, is unchecked because there is no DNA. CDR3 length: 16 residues. Germline V gives CDR1 MGHRA, CDR2 YSYEKL.

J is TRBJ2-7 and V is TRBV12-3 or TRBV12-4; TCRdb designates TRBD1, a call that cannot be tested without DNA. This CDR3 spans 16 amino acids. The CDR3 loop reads CASRPPTGESSYEQYF.

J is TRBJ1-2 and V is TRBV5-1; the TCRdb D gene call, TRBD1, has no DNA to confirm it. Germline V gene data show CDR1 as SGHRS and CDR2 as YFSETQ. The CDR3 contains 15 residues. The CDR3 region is CASSLLMTGDYGYTF.

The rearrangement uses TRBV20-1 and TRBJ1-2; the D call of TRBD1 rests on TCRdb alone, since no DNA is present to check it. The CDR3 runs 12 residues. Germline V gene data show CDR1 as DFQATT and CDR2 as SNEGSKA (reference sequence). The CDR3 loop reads CSAPDRAVGYTF.

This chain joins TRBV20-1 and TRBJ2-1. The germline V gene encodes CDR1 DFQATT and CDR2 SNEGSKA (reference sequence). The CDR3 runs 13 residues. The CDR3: CSAITQVRVEQFF.

The CDR3 loop is CSVEGEGIGKTQYF. The chain has TRBV29-1 and TRBJ2-5; the TCRdb D gene call, TRBD2, has no DNA to confirm it. Germline V gene lookup returns CDR1 SQVTM and CDR2 ANQGSEA. This CDR3 is 14 amino acids long. The full variable domain, in which reference TRBV29-1 and TRBJ2-5 provide the parts outside the CDR3, is SAVISQKPSRDICQRGTSLTIQCQVDSQVTMMFWYRQQPGQSLTLIATANQGSEATYESGFVIDKFPISRPNLTFSTLTVSNMSPEDSSIYLCSVEGEGIGKTQYFGPGTRLLVL.

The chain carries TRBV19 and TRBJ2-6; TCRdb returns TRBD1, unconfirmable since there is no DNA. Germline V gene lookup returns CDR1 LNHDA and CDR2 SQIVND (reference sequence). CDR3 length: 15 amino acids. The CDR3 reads CASRYRGLGANVLTF.

The CDR3 protein is CSAREWGGPDNEQFF. V usage is TRBV20-1 and J usage is TRBJ2-1; TCRdb designates TRBD1, a call that cannot be tested without DNA. Looked up from germline, CDR1 is DFQATT and CDR2 is SNEGSKA (reference sequence). The CDR3 consists of 15 residues.

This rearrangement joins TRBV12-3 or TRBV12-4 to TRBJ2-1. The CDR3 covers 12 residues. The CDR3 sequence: CASNLGMGGQFF.

The CDR3 here is CATTIRVGNSPLHF. The chain joins TRBV12-3 or TRBV12-4 to TRBJ1-6. The CDR3 covers 14 residues.

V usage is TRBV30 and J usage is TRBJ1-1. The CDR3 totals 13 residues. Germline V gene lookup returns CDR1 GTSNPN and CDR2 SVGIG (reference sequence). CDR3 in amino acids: CAWRAAMNTEAFF.

This chain's CDR3 is CASSWSGTGTDTQYF. This chain links TRBV7-8 with TRBJ2-3; TCRdb designates TRBD1, a call that cannot be tested without DNA. This CDR3 contains 15 residues. Germline V lookup: CDR1 SGHVS, CDR2 FQNEAQ.

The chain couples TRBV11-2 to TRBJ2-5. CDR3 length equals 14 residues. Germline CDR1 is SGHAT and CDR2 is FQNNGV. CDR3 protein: CASSSSVLGETQYF.

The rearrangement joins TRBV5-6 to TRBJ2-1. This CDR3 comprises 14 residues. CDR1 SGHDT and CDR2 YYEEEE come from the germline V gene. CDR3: CASSFLRNYNEQFF.

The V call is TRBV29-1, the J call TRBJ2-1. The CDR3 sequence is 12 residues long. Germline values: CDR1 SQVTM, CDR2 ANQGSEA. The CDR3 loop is CSVKGNVDEQFF.

The chain's CDR3 is CASSQVSGGIGELFF. The V and J genes are TRBV3-1 and TRBJ2-2; absent DNA, TCRdb's TRBD2 call cannot be checked. Germline assignment: CDR1 LGHDT and CDR2 YNNKEL (reference sequence). This CDR3 comprises 15 residues. Variable domain in full (rest from reference TRBV3-1 and TRBJ2-2): DTAVSQTPKYLVTQMGNDKSIKCEQNLGHDTMYWYKQDSKKFLKIMFSYNNKELIINETVPNRFSPKSPDKAHLNLHINSLELGDSAVYFCASSQVSGGIGELFFGEGSRLTVL.

This CDR3 reads CASSTGLLSKEQFF. The genes are TRBV5-6 and TRBJ2-1; checking the TCRdb D call of TRBD2 is not possible without DNA. CDR1 and CDR2 (germline): SGHDT, YYEEEE. This CDR3 comprises 14 residues.

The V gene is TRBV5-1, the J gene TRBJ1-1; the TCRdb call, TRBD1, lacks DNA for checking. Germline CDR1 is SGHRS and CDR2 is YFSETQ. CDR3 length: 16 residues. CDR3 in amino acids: CASSLGDSLPNTEAFF.

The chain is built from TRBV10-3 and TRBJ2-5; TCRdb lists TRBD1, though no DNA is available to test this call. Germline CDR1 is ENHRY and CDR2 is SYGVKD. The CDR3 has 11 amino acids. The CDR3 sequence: CAISEGQAAYF.

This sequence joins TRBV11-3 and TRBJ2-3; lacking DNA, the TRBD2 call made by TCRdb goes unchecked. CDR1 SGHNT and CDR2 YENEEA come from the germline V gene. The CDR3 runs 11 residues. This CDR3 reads CATTRGDTQYF.

The CDR3: CASSQDRFNQPQHF. The chain joins TRBV5-6 to TRBJ1-5; absent DNA, TCRdb's TRBD1 call cannot be checked. Germline V CDR1 and CDR2: SGHDT, YYEEEE. The CDR3 covers 14 residues.

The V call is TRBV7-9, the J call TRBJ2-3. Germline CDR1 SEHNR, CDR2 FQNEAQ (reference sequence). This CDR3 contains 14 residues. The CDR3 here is CASSLGRGTDTQYF.

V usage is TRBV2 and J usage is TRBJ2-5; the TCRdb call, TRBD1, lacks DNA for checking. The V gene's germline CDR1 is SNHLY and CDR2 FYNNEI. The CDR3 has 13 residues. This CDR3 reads CASSRDKVGTQYF.

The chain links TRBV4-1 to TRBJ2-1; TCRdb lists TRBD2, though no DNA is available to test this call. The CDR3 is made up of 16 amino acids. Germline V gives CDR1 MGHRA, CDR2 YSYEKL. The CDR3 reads CASSNQVIAGNNEQFF.

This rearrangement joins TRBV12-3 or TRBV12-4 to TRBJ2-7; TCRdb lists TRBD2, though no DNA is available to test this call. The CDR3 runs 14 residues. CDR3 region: CASSRASTNYEQYF.